This T cell receptor beta chain was identified during a study of T cell changes during pregnancy in multiple sclerosis. Sequenced by immunoSEQ multiplex PCR; TCRdb stores in-frame clones only, minus some. The sample consists of roughly 24,000 clones, about 90% of them appearing once. Trimming took off 4 bases at V and 1 base at J, with 13 bases between the two ends. Germline V gene lookup returns CDR1 SGHAT and CDR2 FQNNGV. This CDR3 has 15 amino acids. The TCR was taken from a female donor with multiple sclerosis, enrolled in a pregnancy study. Sample: CD8+ T cells from peripheral blood mononuclear cells, taken after pregnancy. The chain combines TRBV11-2 with TRBJ1-1; D gene unclear. The CDR3 coding sequence is TGTGCCAGCAGCTCTTATGAACGGGGGAACACTGAAGCTTTCTTT. Encoded protein: CASSSYERGNTEAFF.